This T cell receptor (beta chain) came from a study of brain T cells in children with intractable seizures. As for this clone: The antigen is not known.

Study observations and caveats: Pre-surgery blood may have been undersampled, hiding some clones. Only CDR3 sequence similarity suggested viral specificity, without known HCMV serostatus.

V was cut by 3 bases and J by 8 bases, with 10 bases left in between. CDR1 is SGHAT and CDR2 is FQNNGV in the germline V gene. This CDR3 region has 13 residues. Specified time point: blood from clinic visit 5 months post-surgery; TSC patient then seizure free. The sequenced cases were selected for having the highest brain T cell transcript signatures. Method: immunoSEQ multiplex PCR; TCRdb's copy keeps in-frame clones and lacks some. The table has approximately 330,000 clones, roughly 92% seen once. J is TRBJ1-4 and V is TRBV11-2; a possible D gene is TRBD1 (5 bases). Material: peripheral blood, obtained around 5 months after surgery. This sequence was found in a boy under two years old with tuberous sclerosis and intractable seizures. DNA for the CDR3: TGTGCCAGCAGCTTCGGGGCGTGGGAAAAACTGTTTTTT. It translates to CASSFGAWEKLFF.